A single sample is the source of the 32 T cell receptor beta chains below, sequenced in a study of shared clonotypes between healthy human individuals. Libraries were prepared by immunoSEQ multiplex PCR; TCRdb keeps only in-frame clonotypes and omits some of them. The sample records 950,000 to 1,300,000 clones, 65% to 80% being singletons. Sequenced material: memory CD4+ T cells sorted from blood. Subset here: CD45RA-negative fraction. These receptors all come from a man younger than 35 in good health.

This chain joins TRBV5-6 and TRBJ2-5; TRBD1 matches at 7 bases. The DNA end is more similar to TRBJ2-7, so the J call may be wrong. Germline-derived CDR1 and CDR2 are SGHDT and YYEEEE. The CDR3 runs to 12 residues. The CDR3 here is CASSLQGSEQYF. CDR3 DNA: TGTGCCAGCAGCTTACAGGGGAGCGAGCAGTACTTC.

This sequence joins TRBV11-2 and TRBJ2-4, with 8 nucleotides matching TRBD1. With V trimmed by 5 bases and J by 11 bases, 5 bases remained unmatched. The length of the CDR3 is 12 residues. Looked up from germline, CDR1 is SGHAT and CDR2 is FQNNGV. The CDR3 reads CASSPDRGLQYF. For the CDR3, the DNA is TGTGCCAGCAGCCCCGACAGGGGTCTTCAGTACTTC.

The V gene is TRBV18, the J gene TRBJ1-2, with D possibly matching TRBD1 (5 bases). Germline assignment: CDR1 KGHSH and CDR2 LQKENI. The CDR3 runs 17 residues. Trimming left V 3 bases short and J 5 bases short, with 22 bases between. CDR3 protein: CASSPPMGANGGYGYTF. CDR3 coding DNA: TGTGCCAGCTCACCGCCGATGGGAGCCAACGGGGGGTATGGCTACACCTTC. Together with reference TRBV18 and TRBJ1-2, the CDR3 gives the full variable domain: NAGVMQNPRHLVRRRGQEARLRCSPMKGHSHVYWYRQLPEEGLKFMVYLQKENIIDESGMPKERFSAEFPKEGPSILRIQQVVRGDSAAYFCASSPPMGANGGYGYTFGSGTRLTVV.

The chain links TRBV18 to TRBJ2-1; D may be TRBD1 or TRBD2 (5 bases each). The CDR3 is made up of 14 amino acids. The V end lost 6 bases, the J end lost 13 bases, and 22 bases lay between the germline ends. In germline, CDR1 is KGHSH, CDR2 LQKENI. The CDR3 spells CASSQLVLGDDQFF. The CDR3 DNA reads as TGTGCCAGCTCCCAACTCGTGCTAGGGGACGATCAGTTCTTC.

A remark on this clone: A far larger clone is one nucleotide away, so this likely arose from a read error. The rearrangement links TRBV2 to TRBJ1-2; a weak D match, TRBD1 (5 bases). V lost 0 bases and J lost 0, with 5 bases in between. Per the germline V gene, CDR1 is SNHLY and CDR2 is FYNNEI. The CDR3 loop spans 14 amino acids. This CDR3 reads CASSEAGANYGYTF. The CDR3, as DNA: TGTGCCAGCAGTGAAGCAGGGGCTAACTATGGCTACACCTTC.

This clone was counted once. The J gene is TRBJ2-3, the V gene TRBV7-2; D call uncertain. CDR3 length equals 15 residues. Germline assignment: CDR1 SGHTA and CDR2 FQGNSA. V lost 0 bases, J lost 5 bases, and 12 bases lay in between. CDR3 amino acids: CASSLASSQLDTQYF. DNA of the CDR3: TGTGCCAGCAGCTTAGCGTCGTCCCAGTTAGATACGCAGTATTTT.

Worth noting for this clone: Other DNA sequences of this sample code for an identical CDR3. This chain's CDR3 is CASSLGRGDTQYF. The CDR3 nucleotides are TGCGCCAGCAGCTTGGGCAGGGGAGATACGCAGTATTTT. The rearrangement joins TRBV5-1 to TRBJ2-3; maybe TRBD1 (6 bases). V was trimmed by 0 bases and J by 5 bases, leaving 7 bases between them. CDR3 size: 13 residues. Germline loops: CDR1 SGHRS, CDR2 YFSETQ.

The chain is built from TRBV5-4 and TRBJ2-5, with 7 bases that match TRBD1. J gave up 1 base and V 4 bases, and 4 bases lay outside the gene matches. The CDR3 covers 14 residues. Germline values: CDR1 SGHNT, CDR2 YYREEE (reference sequence). The CDR3 DNA reads as TGTGCCAGCAGCCCCACAGGGGTCCAAGAGACCCAGTACTTC. This codes for CASSPTGVQETQYF.

This clone was observed a few times. The V call is TRBV19, the J call TRBJ2-5; TRBD2 aligns across 8 bases. Germline V CDR1 and CDR2: LNHDA, SQIVND (reference sequence). This CDR3 region has 18 residues. Trimming removed 4 bases from V and 2 bases from J; junction bases left unmatched: 15. This CDR3 reads CASSSTASLAGGQETQYF. Written as DNA, the CDR3 is TGTGCCAGTAGTAGTACCGCCTCCCTGGCGGGGGGACAAGAGACCCAGTACTTC.

This sequence joins TRBV5-6 and TRBJ1-3; D is unclear. Germline V gives CDR1 SGHDT, CDR2 YYEEEE. The CDR3 covers 12 residues. V lost 0 bases, J lost 7 bases, and 5 bases lay in between. The CDR3 loop is CASSLATNTIYF. CDR3 bases: TGTGCCAGCAGCTTGGCCACTAACACCATATATTTT. Complete variable domain (other parts from reference TRBV5-6 and TRBJ1-3): DAGVTQSPTHLIKTRGQQVTLRCSPKSGHDTVSWYQQALGQGPQFIFQYYEEEERQRGNFPDRFSGHQFPNYSSELNVNALLLGDSALYLCASSLATNTIYFGEGSWLTVV.

The V and J genes are TRBV11-2 and TRBJ1-3; 7 bases agree with TRBD1. V was pared by 6 bases and J by 0 bases, with 8 bases of the junction left unmatched. From germline, CDR1 is SGHAT and CDR2 FQNNGV. This CDR3 contains 16 residues. CDR3 sequence (DNA): TGTGCCAGCAGTCACTGGACAGGTGGCTCTGGAAACACCATATATTTT. This codes for CASSHWTGGSGNTIYF.

Notes on this clone: The sample has other DNA sequences that encode this CDR3 too. This chain links TRBV5-1 with TRBJ2-4; D perhaps matches TRBD1 (6 bases). CDR3 size: 15 residues. V was trimmed by 5 bases and J by 0 bases, leaving 12 bases between them. Germline-derived CDR1 and CDR2 are SGHRS and YFSETQ. CDR3 DNA sequence: TGCGCCAGCAGTCTACAGGGCTTAGCCAAAAACATTCAGTACTTC. This codes for CASSLQGLAKNIQYF.

This clone was picked up a small number of times. This chain uses TRBV6-6 with TRBJ2-7; the match to TRBD1 covers 7 bases. Germline CDR1 and CDR2: MNHNY and SVGAGI (reference sequence). V lost 9 bases and J lost 3; bases outside the gene matches: 11. The CDR3 loop spans 14 amino acids. The CDR3 loop is CASSGQQTYYEQYF. The CDR3, as DNA: TGTGCCAGTTCGGGACAGCAAACGTACTACGAGCAGTACTTC.

The chain recombines TRBV5-8 with TRBJ2-2; weak D call: TRBD1 (5 bases). V dropped 7 bases and J dropped 6 bases, with 19 bases sitting between them. Germline values: CDR1 SGHTS, CDR2 YDEGEE. The CDR3 spans 15 residues. The CDR3 region is CASPSIRAVSGELFF. CDR3 in DNA: TGTGCCAGCCCATCGATCAGGGCAGTTTCCGGGGAGCTGTTTTTT.

The gene calls are TRBV28 and TRBJ1-4; D possibly corresponds to TRBD1 (6 bases). Trimming shortened V by 5 bases and J by 8 bases, and 15 bases separated the two germline ends. Germline-derived CDR1 and CDR2 are MDHEN and SYDVKM. The CDR3 contains 14 residues. The CDR3 spells CASSPQGLREKLFF. The CDR3 DNA reads as TGTGCCAGCAGTCCTCAGGGGTTAAGGGAAAAACTGTTTTTT.

This clone was seen more than once but under ten times. This CDR3 is CASRQRIGLTSTDTQYF. CDR3 coding DNA: TGTGCCAGCAGACAAAGGATCGGACTAACTAGCACAGATACGCAGTATTTT. The chain uses TRBV5-6 and TRBJ2-3; perhaps TRBD2 as D (6 bases). Germline lookup yields CDR1 SGHDT and CDR2 YYEEEE. The CDR3 has 17 amino acids. Trimming removed 5 bases at V and 0 bases at J, with 19 bases between.

V is TRBV7-2 and J is TRBJ1-5, with 7 bases lining up with TRBD1. V shed 1 base, J shed 4 bases, and the junction held 10 bases outside the gene matches. Germline V lookup: CDR1 SGHTA, CDR2 FQGNSA. The length of the CDR3 is 17 residues. The CDR3 DNA reads TGTGCCAGCAGCTTAGAGGGGCGACAGGGTAATAATCAGCCCCAGCATTTT. Translation gives CASSLEGRQGNNQPQHF.

This clone is a singleton in its sample. V usage is TRBV15 and J usage is TRBJ1-4; D call uncertain. The CDR3 has 13 amino acids. Germline V gene data show CDR1 as LNHNV and CDR2 as YYDKDF (reference sequence). V gave up 0 bases and J gave up 8 bases, with 7 bases separating them. The CDR3 reads CATSRDEKEKLFF. The CDR3 DNA is TGTGCCACCAGCAGAGACGAGAAAGAAAAACTGTTTTTT.

The chain links TRBV28 to TRBJ1-1; 7 nucleotides align to TRBD1. V lost 10 bases to trimming and J lost 4 bases; unmatched junction nucleotides: 12. The CDR3 is 14 amino acids. Germline loops: CDR1 MDHEN, CDR2 SYDVKM. DNA of the CDR3: TGTGCCATCTCCCAGCCCGACAGGGTCACTGAAGCTTTCTTT. Translating it yields CAISQPDRVTEAFF.

This chain joins TRBV27 and TRBJ2-1, with TRBD2 matching 10 bases. The germline V gene has CDR1 MNHEY and CDR2 SMNVEV (reference sequence). The CDR3 is made up of 18 amino acids. The V gene end was trimmed by 6 bases and the J gene end by 0 bases; junction bases not matched to a gene: 11. The CDR3 nucleotides are TGTGCCAGCAGCCTGACTAGCGGGCCCTGGAGCTCCTACAATGAGCAGTTCTTC. Its translation is CASSLTSGPWSSYNEQFF.

The chain combines TRBV7-2 with TRBJ2-3; D gene uncertain. CDR1 is SGHTA, CDR2 FQGNSA, per germline. V lost 1 base to trimming and J lost 7 bases, with 9 bases between them. The CDR3 runs 13 residues. CDR3 protein: CASSLDPGYTQYF. CDR3 bases: TGTGCCAGCAGCTTAGATCCGGGTTATACGCAGTATTTT.

The chain carries TRBV10-3 and TRBJ1-5; D perhaps matches TRBD1 (5 bases). Trimming cost V 2 bases and J 0 bases, with 14 bases left between them. Germline V CDR1 and CDR2: ENHRY, SYGVKD. The CDR3 covers 17 residues. The CDR3 sequence: CAISEAPGTASNQPQHF. The DNA for the CDR3 is TGTGCCATCAGTGAGGCCCCCGGGACGGCTAGCAATCAGCCCCAGCATTTT.

The rearrangement joins TRBV30 to TRBJ2-3, with no clear D. V was trimmed by 3 bases and J by 6 bases, leaving 10 bases between them. The CDR3 extends over 12 amino acids. Germline loops: CDR1 GTSNPN, CDR2 SVGIG (reference sequence). The CDR3 region is CAWREVMDTQYF. The DNA of the CDR3 is TGTGCCTGGAGAGAGGTCATGGATACGCAGTATTTT.

This clone has a handful of counts. The chain recombines TRBV20-1 with TRBJ2-5; D is ambiguous. Trimming shortened V by 8 bases and J by 1 base, and 8 bases separated the two germline ends. CDR3 size: 11 residues. Germline values: CDR1 DFQATT, CDR2 SNEGSKA (reference sequence). The chain's CDR3 is CSYMSQETQYF. The CDR3 DNA sequence: TGCAGTTATATGTCCCAAGAGACCCAGTACTTC.

The rearrangement links TRBV6-1 to TRBJ1-6; D is unresolved. V gave up 3 bases and J gave up 4 bases, with 10 bases separating them. The length of the CDR3 is 15 residues. Germline-derived CDR1 and CDR2 are MNHNS and SASEGT. The CDR3 DNA follows: TGTGCCAGCAGTGAGGAGGGTACATATAATTCACCCCTCCACTTT. Protein: CASSEEGTYNSPLHF.

The chain links TRBV5-4 to TRBJ2-2; D gene unclear. The CDR3 spans 13 residues. V was cut by 5 bases and J by 0 bases, with 5 bases left in between. The V gene's germline CDR1 is SGHNT and CDR2 YYREEE (reference sequence). The CDR3 loop is CASSIPNTGELFF. The DNA for the CDR3 is TGTGCCAGCAGTATCCCGAACACCGGGGAGCTGTTTTTT.

The chain is built from TRBV7-3 and TRBJ2-1, with D maybe TRBD1 (6 bases). The CDR3 runs to 15 residues. Trimming took off 5 bases at V and 5 bases at J, with 16 bases between the two ends. Germline CDR1 SGHTA, CDR2 FQGTGA. The CDR3 DNA follows: TGTGCCAGCAGCCTCAGTCAGGGGCGAAACAATGAGCAGTTCTTC. It is translated as CASSLSQGRNNEQFF.

The V gene is TRBV5-1, the J gene TRBJ1-6; D is perhaps TRBD1 (5 bases). Germline values: CDR1 SGHRS, CDR2 YFSETQ. This CDR3 spans 16 amino acids. Trimming cost V 1 base and J 5 bases, with 13 bases left between them. The CDR3 sequence is CASSLYGTVDNSPLHF. CDR3 DNA: TGCGCCAGCAGCTTGTACGGGACGGTAGATAATTCACCCCTCCACTTT.

The rearrangement uses TRBV6-6 and TRBJ1-2; D is unclear. The CDR3 runs to 15 residues. The V gene's germline CDR1 is MNHNY and CDR2 SVGAGI (reference sequence). Trimming shortened V by 2 bases and J by 0 bases, and 10 bases separated the two germline ends. CDR3 in DNA: TGTGCCAGCAGTTACATCGGCTCAGCTAACTATGGCTACACCTTC. It codes for CASSYIGSANYGYTF.

This clone was counted at least ten times. CDR3 amino acids: CASSPGGRTEAFF. The DNA of the CDR3 is TGTGCCAGCAGCCCAGGGGGGCGGACTGAAGCTTTCTTT. This chain links TRBV9 with TRBJ1-1, with 7 bases lining up with TRBD1. Losses at the gene ends were 4 bases for V and 5 bases for J; bases not matched to a gene: 5. Germline values: CDR1 SGDLS, CDR2 YYNGEE. The CDR3 spans 13 residues.

In regard to this clone: Other nucleotide sequences from this sample produce the same CDR3. DNA of the CDR3: TGTGCCAGCTCACCACCCACGGGGAGGGAGACCCAGTACTTC. Translating it yields CASSPPTGRETQYF. The chain recombines TRBV18 with TRBJ2-5; a possible D gene is TRBD2 (6 bases). This CDR3 comprises 14 residues. Germline V gives CDR1 KGHSH, CDR2 LQKENI. V lost 0 bases to trimming and J lost 5 bases, with 10 bases between them.

The chain is built from TRBV5-4 and TRBJ2-5; no definite D call. Germline lookup yields CDR1 SGHNT and CDR2 YYREEE (reference sequence). V shed 0 bases and J shed 5 bases, with 11 bases lying between them. This CDR3 is 14 amino acids long. This chain's CDR3 is CASSLGTMKETQYF. In DNA form, the CDR3 reads TGTGCCAGCAGCTTGGGAACCATGAAGGAGACCCAGTACTTC.